This T cell receptor (beta chain) was captured by sequencing in a study of blood T cells in healthy people across ages. This clonotype was observed a few times. Through a sample-barcoded 5' primer and a J-beta primer mix, a second PCR was run for roughly 6 to 12 cycles. TCRdb passed the 5' RACE reads through MiXCR, listing each CDR3 protein once. The sample shows roughly 1.9 million distinct CDR3 sequences, about two fifths of them seen only once. The source material was blood. The clonotype originates from a human donor in good health.

The CDR3 nucleotides read TGTGCCAGCACCGCCCCCATGTACTACGAGCAGTACTTC. It encodes CASTAPMYYEQYF. The V gene is TRBV7-8, the J gene TRBJ2-7; D gene uncertain. The CDR3 loop spans 13 amino acids. V lost 7 bases, J lost 3 bases, and 13 bases lay in between. Germline V gene sequence: CDR1 SGHVS, CDR2 FQNEAQ. Full variable domain (outside the CDR3, taken from reference TRBV7-8 and TRBJ2-7): GAGVSQSPRYKVAKRGQDVALRCDPISGHVSLFWYQQALGQGPEFLTYFQNEAQLDKSGLPSDRFFAERPEGSVSTLKIQRTQQEDSAVYLCASTAPMYYEQYFGPGTRLTVT.